This is a list of T cell receptor beta chains from one sample in a study of blood T cell repertoires in COVID-19. Clones were sequenced by immunoSEQ multiplex PCR, and TCRdb holds only the in-frame ones, with some missing. The repertoire holds some 130,000 clones, with around 89% as singletons. The specimen sequenced was peripheral blood. These receptors all come from a man aged 60-69 years with COVID-19, enrolled during active disease. Each CDR3 is given with its conserved first and last residue. A D gene is named only where the DNA matches it firmly. Not all rows give a size; the values are once, few, many and, for expanded clones, a class.

clone_size: NA
cdr3_length: 15
d_call: TRBD1
v_call: TRBV6-6
j_call: TRBJ2-7
cdr3_nt: TGTGCCAGCAGCGAAGGACAGGGCCCATCCTACGAGCAGTACTTC
cdr3_aa: CASSEGQGPSYEQYF

clone_size: NA
cdr3_length: 15
d_call: TRBD1
v_call: TRBV5-6
j_call: TRBJ2-7
cdr3_nt: TGTGCCAGCAGCTTCCCCGGGACAGGAACCTACGAGCAGTACTTC
cdr3_aa: CASSFPGTGTYEQYF

clone_size: NA
cdr3_length: 13
d_call: NA
v_call: TRBV7-8
j_call: TRBJ1-1
cdr3_nt: TGTGCCAGCACCTTACTAGGCGGGGGTGAAGCTTTCTTT
cdr3_aa: CASTLLGGGEAFF

clone_size: NA
cdr3_length: 14
d_call: NA
v_call: TRBV27
j_call: TRBJ1-6
cdr3_nt: TGTGCCAGCAGTTTATTGGGGGGGTATTCACCCCTCCACTTT
cdr3_aa: CASSLLGGYSPLHF

clone_size: NA
cdr3_length: 16
d_call: NA
v_call: TRBV28
j_call: TRBJ1-6
cdr3_nt: TGTGCCAGCAGCCTGACGGGAATCTCCTATAATTCACCCCTCCACTTT
cdr3_aa: CASSLTGISYNSPLHF

clone_size: NA
cdr3_length: 13
d_call: TRBD1
v_call: TRBV29-1
j_call: TRBJ2-7
cdr3_nt: TGCAGCGTTGAAGGGGGACAGCCACACGAGCAGTACTTC
cdr3_aa: CSVEGGQPHEQYF

clone_size: NA
cdr3_length: 12
d_call: TRBD1
v_call: TRBV29-1
j_call: TRBJ2-7
cdr3_nt: TGCAGCGTTGAGGGACAGCCCAACGAGCAGTACTTC
cdr3_aa: CSVEGQPNEQYF

clone_size: NA
cdr3_length: 14
d_call: NA
v_call: TRBV19
j_call: TRBJ1-3
cdr3_nt: TGTGCCAGTAGTATCGGAGTATATGGAAACACCATATATTTT
cdr3_aa: CASSIGVYGNTIYF

clone_size: NA
cdr3_length: 15
d_call: TRBD1
v_call: TRBV7-3
j_call: TRBJ2-2
cdr3_nt: TGTGCCAGCAGCTCTCCCGGGACAGGGGGCCTGGAGCTGTTTTTT
cdr3_aa: CASSSPGTGGLELFF

clone_size: NA
cdr3_length: 17
d_call: TRBD1
v_call: TRBV5-6
j_call: TRBJ1-4
cdr3_nt: TGTGCCAGCAGCTTGGAACATGGGACAGGGCTCTGGGAAAAACTGTTTTTT
cdr3_aa: CASSLEHGTGLWEKLFF

clone_size: NA
cdr3_length: 15
d_call: TRBD1
v_call: TRBV9
j_call: TRBJ1-2
cdr3_nt: TGTGCCAGCAGCCTACGGGACAGGGTGGACTATGGCTACACCTTC
cdr3_aa: CASSLRDRVDYGYTF

clone_size: NA
cdr3_length: 16
d_call: TRBD1
v_call: TRBV6-2/TRBV6-3
j_call: TRBJ2-2
cdr3_nt: TGTGCCAGCAGTCTGCCTCGGGCAGGGGGTACCGGGGAGCTGTTTTTT
cdr3_aa: CASSLPRAGGTGELFF

clone_size: NA
cdr3_length: 14
d_call: TRBD1
v_call: TRBV5-4
j_call: TRBJ2-7
cdr3_nt: TGTGCCAGCAGCTTGGACAGGGGGGCTCGCGAGCAGTACTTC
cdr3_aa: CASSLDRGAREQYF

clone_size: NA
cdr3_length: 15
d_call: TRBD2
v_call: TRBV7-8
j_call: TRBJ2-5
cdr3_nt: TGTGCCAGCAGCTTAGCGGTGGGGGGGGGAGCGAGCCAGTACTTC
cdr3_aa: CASSLAVGGGASQYF

clone_size: NA
cdr3_length: 15
d_call: TRBD1
v_call: TRBV4-1
j_call: TRBJ1-3
cdr3_nt: TGCGCCAGCAGCCAATTACAGGGGGCTGGAAACACCATATATTTT
cdr3_aa: CASSQLQGAGNTIYF

clone_size: NA
cdr3_length: 13
d_call: NA
v_call: TRBV7-2
j_call: TRBJ1-1
cdr3_nt: TGTGCCAGCAGCTTAGTAGTGAACACTGAAGCTTTCTTT
cdr3_aa: CASSLVVNTEAFF

clone_size: NA
cdr3_length: 15
d_call: NA
v_call: TRBV7-8
j_call: TRBJ1-1
cdr3_nt: TGTGCCAGCAGCTTAGCTGAAACAGCCTACACTGAAGCTTTCTTT
cdr3_aa: CASSLAETAYTEAFF

clone_size: NA
cdr3_length: 14
d_call: NA
v_call: TRBV6-5
j_call: TRBJ2-3
cdr3_nt: TGTGCCAGCAGGCCGGGACATTACACAGATACGCAGTATTTT
cdr3_aa: CASRPGHYTDTQYF

clone_size: NA
cdr3_length: 14
d_call: NA
v_call: TRBV9
j_call: TRBJ1-5
cdr3_nt: TGTGCCAGCAGCGTAGATCGGGACAATCAGCCCCAGCATTTT
cdr3_aa: CASSVDRDNQPQHF

clone_size: once
cdr3_length: 15
d_call: TRBD1
v_call: TRBV2
j_call: TRBJ1-1
cdr3_nt: TGTGCCAGCAGTGAAGCGCCTAGGGGGCACACTGAAGCTTTCTTT
cdr3_aa: CASSEAPRGHTEAFF

clone_size: NA
cdr3_length: 14
d_call: NA
v_call: TRBV2
j_call: TRBJ1-1
cdr3_nt: TGTGCCAGCAGTGTCGGCAGGTTGGACACTGAAGCTTTCTTT
cdr3_aa: CASSVGRLDTEAFF

clone_size: NA
cdr3_length: 16
d_call: TRBD1
v_call: TRBV5-6
j_call: TRBJ1-2
cdr3_nt: TGTGCCAGCAGCTTGGCGGACAGGGGGCCTAGCTATGGCTACACCTTC
cdr3_aa: CASSLADRGPSYGYTF

clone_size: NA
cdr3_length: 14
d_call: TRBD1
v_call: TRBV7-2
j_call: TRBJ1-1
cdr3_nt: TGTGCCAGCAGCTTCCGGGACAGCCTCACTGAAGCTTTCTTT
cdr3_aa: CASSFRDSLTEAFF

clone_size: NA
cdr3_length: 16
d_call: TRBD1
v_call: TRBV25-1
j_call: TRBJ1-1
cdr3_nt: TGTGCCAGCAGTGACCCGGGACAGGGGAGGAACACTGAAGCTTTCTTT
cdr3_aa: CASSDPGQGRNTEAFF

clone_size: NA
cdr3_length: 13
d_call: NA
v_call: TRBV29-1
j_call: TRBJ2-3
cdr3_nt: TGCAGCGGGGGGCGGGCGGAGGTGGATACGCAGTATTTT
cdr3_aa: CSGGRAEVDTQYF

clone_size: NA
cdr3_length: 13
d_call: NA
v_call: TRBV10-3
j_call: TRBJ2-5
cdr3_nt: TGTGCCATCAGGGGTAATAGGGGAGAGACCCAGTACTTC
cdr3_aa: CAIRGNRGETQYF

clone_size: NA
cdr3_length: 15
d_call: TRBD1
v_call: TRBV24-1
j_call: TRBJ1-2
cdr3_nt: TGTGCCACCAGTTTCGAAATCCCGACAGGGCGCGGCTACACCTTC
cdr3_aa: CATSFEIPTGRGYTF

clone_size: NA
cdr3_length: 14
d_call: TRBD2
v_call: TRBV7-3
j_call: TRBJ2-3
cdr3_nt: TGTGCCAGCAGCCCCACTAGCGGGGGGAATACGCAGTATTTT
cdr3_aa: CASSPTSGGNTQYF

clone_size: once
cdr3_length: 14
d_call: NA
v_call: TRBV6-1
j_call: TRBJ1-5
cdr3_nt: TGTGCCAGCAGTGAACAGTATAGCAATCAGCCCCAGCATTTT
cdr3_aa: CASSEQYSNQPQHF

clone_size: NA
cdr3_length: 14
d_call: NA
v_call: TRBV19
j_call: TRBJ2-2
cdr3_nt: TGTGCCAGTTCCTTAGCAGATACAACCGGGGAGCTGTTTTTT
cdr3_aa: CASSLADTTGELFF

clone_size: NA
cdr3_length: 16
d_call: TRBD1
v_call: TRBV19
j_call: TRBJ1-6
cdr3_nt: TGTGCCAGTAGTCCGACAGGGAGCTCCTATAATTCACCCCTCCACTTT
cdr3_aa: CASSPTGSSYNSPLHF

clone_size: NA
cdr3_length: 14
d_call: NA
v_call: TRBV7-8
j_call: TRBJ1-2
cdr3_nt: TGTGCCAGCAGCTTAGGGGCTCCCCAGGGAGGCTACACCTTC
cdr3_aa: CASSLGAPQGGYTF

clone_size: NA
cdr3_length: 14
d_call: NA
v_call: TRBV2
j_call: TRBJ1-6
cdr3_nt: TGTGCCAGCACCACAGCCGTGGGTAGATCACCCCTCCACTTT
cdr3_aa: CASTTAVGRSPLHF

clone_size: NA
cdr3_length: 13
d_call: NA
v_call: TRBV7-9
j_call: TRBJ1-1
cdr3_nt: TGTGCCAGCAGCCCCGAAGACGGGGCTGAAGCTTTCTTT
cdr3_aa: CASSPEDGAEAFF

clone_size: NA
cdr3_length: 15
d_call: NA
v_call: TRBV5-6
j_call: TRBJ2-1
cdr3_nt: TGTGCCAGCAGCACCCCGGACTATAGTTCTAATGAGCAGTTCTTC
cdr3_aa: CASSTPDYSSNEQFF

clone_size: NA
cdr3_length: 14
d_call: NA
v_call: TRBV12-5
j_call: TRBJ1-5
cdr3_nt: TGTGCTAGTGGGCTCGGGACACTCAATCAGCCCCAGCATTTT
cdr3_aa: CASGLGTLNQPQHF

clone_size: NA
cdr3_length: 13
d_call: NA
v_call: TRBV9
j_call: TRBJ2-7
cdr3_nt: TGTGCCAGCAGCCCCACGGGACTTTACGAGCAGTACTTC
cdr3_aa: CASSPTGLYEQYF